The rows below give T cell receptor beta chains drawn from one sample of a study of T cells in Graves' hyperthyroidism and ophthalmopathy. TCRdb re-called the multiplex PCR reads through MiXCR, storing one row per CDR3 protein. Of approximately 720,000 distinct CDR3 sequences listed, 18% are singletons. Sample: blood. The receptors stem from a woman aged 45-60 years with Graves' hyperthyroidism that later progressed to Graves' ophthalmopathy. CDR3s include the opening cysteine and the closing phenylalanine or tryptophan. The D gene is left open where the match is weak. For some rows the clone size is stated as once, few or many, or as a class when expanded; others skip it.

TGCGCCAGCAGCTGGGGAGGAGAAGATACGCAGTATTTT,CASSWGGEDTQYF,TRBJ2-3,-,TRBV5-1,-
TGTGCCAGCAGCCAAGGTTTGAGCGGGGGGGCCATAGAGACCCAGTACTTC,CASSQGLSGGAIETQYF,TRBJ2-5,TRBD2,TRBV3-1,many
TGTGCCAGCTCACTCCGGGACAGCACAGATACGCAGTATTTT,CASSLRDSTDTQYF,TRBJ2-3,-,TRBV18,many
TGTGCCAGCACCAGGGTGGGGGCCGGCGGTGGCTACACCTTC,CASTRVGAGGGYTF,TRBJ1-2,-,TRBV7-9,few
TGTGCCAGCAGTCACTTTATGCCGGGACAGGCCTATATCATGAACACTGAAGCTTTCTTT,CASSHFMPGQAYIMNTEAFF,TRBJ1-1,TRBD1,TRBV6-5,-
TGTGCCAGCAGACAACAGGGGGAGTACAATGAGCAGTTCTTC,CASRQQGEYNEQFF,TRBJ2-1,TRBD1,TRBV6-1,many
TGTGCCAGCAGCTTAACTTCAGGGGGCTACACTGAAGCTTTCTTT,CASSLTSGGYTEAFF,TRBJ1-1,TRBD1,TRBV7-9,few
TGTGCCAGCAGCTTTGGGACTAGCTTCGACGAGCAGTACTTC,CASSFGTSFDEQYF,TRBJ2-7,TRBD2,TRBV7-9,few
TGTGCCAGCAGCCTGACAGGGATCCTGGAAGATACGCAGTATTTT,CASSLTGILEDTQYF,TRBJ2-3,TRBD1,TRBV12-3/TRBV12-4,many
TGTGCCAGCAGCGAAGAAGCCGGGTCTCAAGAGACCCAGTACTTC,CASSEEAGSQETQYF,TRBJ2-5,-,TRBV11-2,many
TGTGCCAGCAGTGTAAGACAGAGGGGCACAGATACGCAGTATTTT,CASSVRQRGTDTQYF,TRBJ2-3,-,TRBV2,many
TGCAGCGTTGAAGATGGGCCTGAAGCTTTCTTT,CSVEDGPEAFF,TRBJ1-1,-,TRBV29-1,-
TGTGCCAGCAGTGAGTCCGGGCCCAAACCGTACTTC,CASSESGPKPYF,TRBJ2-5,-,TRBV6-1,-
TGTGCCAGCGTGGAGGGGTTGCAGCAGTTCTTC,CASVEGLQQFF,TRBJ2-1,-,TRBV27,-
TGCAGTGCTGGGGACACCGACCAAGAGACCCAGTACTTC,CSAGDTDQETQYF,TRBJ2-5,-,TRBV20-1,-
TGTGCCACCAGCAGAGATCGGGGAATGGGTCAGCCCCAGCATTTT,CATSRDRGMGQPQHF,TRBJ1-5,-,TRBV15,-
TGCGCCAGCAGCTTGGCCGGACAGGGGAATGAAAAACTGTTTTTT,CASSLAGQGNEKLFF,TRBJ1-4,TRBD1,TRBV5-1,-
TGTGCCAGCAGCTTAGTTGGATCCATCGGCTGGGGGAGAACCGGGGAGCTGTTTTTT,CASSLVGSIGWGRTGELFF,TRBJ2-2,-,TRBV7-9,many
TGTGCCAGCAGTTCCGGGACAAGATATGGCTACACCTTC,CASSSGTRYGYTF,TRBJ1-2,-,TRBV12-3/TRBV12-4,many
TGTGCCAGCAGTGAAAGCCACCGCGGGGGCGGCTACACCTTC,CASSESHRGGGYTF,TRBJ1-2,-,TRBV6-1,many
TGTGCCAGCAGCTTAGAGGGGGGTGCTAATGAAAAACTGTTTTTT,CASSLEGGANEKLFF,TRBJ1-4,-,TRBV7-2,many
TGTGCCAGCAGCTTAGCGCGGGCCGGGCCTTATGGCTACACCTTC,CASSLARAGPYGYTF,TRBJ1-2,-,TRBV11-2,many
TGTGCCAGCAGCCAAGCTATAGGGGGGGCCTCTGGAAACACCATATATTTT,CASSQAIGGASGNTIYF,TRBJ1-3,-,TRBV3-1,few
TGTGCCAGCAGCCGACAAGCGGGGGGGCCTATTAATACGCAGTATTTT,CASSRQAGGPINTQYF,TRBJ2-3,TRBD2,TRBV27,many
TGTGCCAGCAGCTTTACTCCGCCGGGACAGGGGTCCGGCTACACCTTC,CASSFTPPGQGSGYTF,TRBJ1-2,TRBD1,TRBV7-3,few
TGTGCCAGCAGCCCGTGGACTAGCGGGGGGCCGTACCAAGAGACCCAGTACTTC,CASSPWTSGGPYQETQYF,TRBJ2-5,TRBD2,TRBV11-2,many
TGTGCCAGCACTGGTAACACTGAAGCTTTCTTT,CASTGNTEAFF,TRBJ1-1,-,TRBV6-1,many
TGTGCCAGCACTTCCCTAGCGGGGAGGTACAATGAGCAGTTCTTC,CASTSLAGRYNEQFF,TRBJ2-1,TRBD2,TRBV12-3/TRBV12-4,many
TGCGCCAGCAGCTTGGAGGGGACTAGCGGGGTCCGGGGCACAGATACGCAGTATTTT,CASSLEGTSGVRGTDTQYF,TRBJ2-3,TRBD2,TRBV5-1,-
TGCGCCAGCAGCTCCCGGCCGGGACAGGGGCCAGAGACCCAGTACTTC,CASSSRPGQGPETQYF,TRBJ2-5,TRBD1,TRBV5-1,few
TGTGCCAGCAGCCCGTCGAGGGGGGGGTCCTACAATGAGCAGTTCTTC,CASSPSRGGSYNEQFF,TRBJ2-1,-,TRBV7-2,many
TGTGCCAGCAGTGAAGAGGGTCCCAATCAGCCCCAGCATTTT,CASSEEGPNQPQHF,TRBJ1-5,-,TRBV2,-
TGTGCCTGGAGTCTGACAGGGGGCGTAAAGTCCTATGGCTACACCTTC,CAWSLTGGVKSYGYTF,TRBJ1-2,TRBD1,TRBV30,few
TGTGCCAGCAGCTTCTGGGAGGAGGGCTACACCTTC,CASSFWEEGYTF,TRBJ1-2,-,TRBV13,many
TGTGCCAGCAGCCAAGAGCAGGACAGGGTTATTTATGGCTACACCTTC,CASSQEQDRVIYGYTF,TRBJ1-2,TRBD1,TRBV3-1,few
TGTGCCAGCAGTGCACAGGGGACCCTTGAAAACATTCAGTACTTC,CASSAQGTLENIQYF,TRBJ2-4,TRBD1,TRBV12-3/TRBV12-4,-
TGTGCCTGGACCCGAGGGCGGAGCTCCTACAATGAGCAGTTCTTC,CAWTRGRSSYNEQFF,TRBJ2-1,-,TRBV30,many
TGCGCCAGCAGCTTGGAGTCAGGAGACTACAATGAGCAGTTCTTC,CASSLESGDYNEQFF,TRBJ2-1,-,TRBV5-1,few
TGTGCCAGCAGCGACAGTCTTATGAGTAATTCACCCCTCCACTTT,CASSDSLMSNSPLHF,TRBJ1-6,-,TRBV6-1,many
TGCGCCAGCAGACCCTTTGGCGGAGGCACAGATACGCAGTATTTT,CASRPFGGGTDTQYF,TRBJ2-3,-,TRBV5-1,many
TGTGCTAGTGGTTTCTCTAACAGGGCTAGTGAGCAGTTCTTC,CASGFSNRASEQFF,TRBJ2-1,-,TRBV12-5,many
TGTGCCAGCAGCCCACAGGGGTACCAATACGAGCAGTACTTC,CASSPQGYQYEQYF,TRBJ2-7,TRBD1,TRBV12-3/TRBV12-4,few
TGCGCCAGCAGATCCCAGGACTGGGACTCCTACGAGCAGTACTTC,CASRSQDWDSYEQYF,TRBJ2-7,-,TRBV5-1,many
TGTGCCAGCAGAATAGGACAGACGAACACTGAAGCTTTCTTT,CASRIGQTNTEAFF,TRBJ1-1,-,TRBV6-6,-
TGTGCCAGCAGTTACCTCCGCCAGGGCGGTTACGAAAAACTGTTTTTT,CASSYLRQGGYEKLFF,TRBJ1-4,-,TRBV6-6,few
TGTGCCAGCAGTGACCAAGGGAGTGGGGGCCATGAGCAGTTCTTC,CASSDQGSGGHEQFF,TRBJ2-1,-,TRBV2,many
TGTGCCAGCAGAGCGATGCCAGGGGCCACTGAAGCTTTCTTT,CASRAMPGATEAFF,TRBJ1-1,-,TRBV27,-
TGTGCCAGCAGTGAAGCCCCTGGGGATCAGCCCCAGCATTTT,CASSEAPGDQPQHF,TRBJ1-5,-,TRBV6-1,many
TGCAGCGTTGATTGGGGGGCTACGGGTTCGGTTGAAGCTTTCTTT,CSVDWGATGSVEAFF,TRBJ1-1,-,TRBV29-1,-
TGCGCCAGCAGCCAGCGCCAGTCCGTGGGGCACACTGAAGCTTTCTTT,CASSQRQSVGHTEAFF,TRBJ1-1,-,TRBV4-1,few
TGTGCCAGCAGTTTAGAGGGGCGGACTGGAAACACCATATATTTT,CASSLEGRTGNTIYF,TRBJ1-3,-,TRBV12-3/TRBV12-4,many
TGTGCCAGCAGCCAAGTATCCCCTCCGGATTCACCCCTCCACTTT,CASSQVSPPDSPLHF,TRBJ1-6,-,TRBV3-1,many
TGCAGTGTCGCACGGGGGGCCAACACAGATACGCAGTATTTT,CSVARGANTDTQYF,TRBJ2-3,-,TRBV20-1,few
TGCAGCGCCGCGGGGGTCCAAGGAGATACGCAGTATTTT,CSAAGVQGDTQYF,TRBJ2-3,TRBD2,TRBV29-1,few
TGTGCCAGCAGTTACTCGAAAATAGAGGGAGGGGGGAATCAGCCCCAGCATTTT,CASSYSKIEGGGNQPQHF,TRBJ1-5,-,TRBV6-5,few
TGCGCCAGCAGCCAAGGGCCGACAGGGGGCAACAATGAGCAGTTCTTC,CASSQGPTGGNNEQFF,TRBJ2-1,TRBD1,TRBV4-1,few
TGTGCCAGCAGCTTATCGGATCGCACAGATACGCAGTATTTT,CASSLSDRTDTQYF,TRBJ2-3,-,TRBV7-9,few
TGCGCCAGCAGCTTATCGACAGGGGGAAAAGAGGCTTTCTTT,CASSLSTGGKEAFF,TRBJ1-1,TRBD1,TRBV5-1,-
TGTGCCAGCAGCTCCAGTTCCGGGACAGGGCTTTTGGGTAGCAATCAGCCCCAGCATTTT,CASSSSSGTGLLGSNQPQHF,TRBJ1-5,TRBD1,TRBV7-3,-